This T cell receptor (beta chain) is from a study of cytomegalovirus exposure and HLA in healthy donors (dated by TCRdb to about 2017). Background on the whole study: An earlier analysis of about 530 of the donors reported 250 to 300 Gb of sequence data and around 110 million unique TCR beta sequences obtained from roughly 180 million T cells. About 330 gigabases of sequencing data and around 90 million unique TCR sequences made up an early release that covered around 640 HLA-typed donors. The genetic ancestry cluster associated with self-reported Caucasian donors included roughly 84% of the 300 to 450 genotyped donors. The study aimed to test whether signatures of past pathogen exposure could be identified by cataloging public T cell receptors. The study used immunosequencing to profile the T cell repertoires of approximately 650 subjects and linked those repertoires to cytomegalovirus serostatus. Besides the first cohort of roughly 640 subjects, a separate validation cohort made up of around 120 different subjects was used. To predict cytomegalovirus infection status, the study brought together high-throughput TCR immunosequencing, statistical association of individual TCRs with disease status, and machine learning. A later analysis re-analyzed previously published TCR beta repertoires from about 730 donors and added high-resolution HLA genotyping to study TCR occurrence patterns. Rather than using new phenotypic data, the later analysis identified candidate immune exposures from TCR beta sequences and from how often those sequences occurred across donors. In an earlier analysis of 587 of the donors, high-throughput TCR beta sequencing was used to judge whether each TCR beta V gene segment behaved as functional or pseudogenic. Donor age, sex, ethnicity and CMV serostatus were compiled together with the repertoire data. A later genetic analysis took genome-wide SNP genotypes for about three fifths of the 666 donors and used that subset as a discovery cohort. Every discovery cohort repertoire had been produced on one sequencing platform. HLA typing included class I and class II loci at four-digit resolution. Typing coverage differed by locus: A, B, C, DRB1 and DQB1 were typed in roughly 620-630 donors, DQA1 in about 500, DPA1 in 600 to 610, and DPB1 in 450 to 480. Because of strong linkage in the cohort, a handful of DR-DQ haplotypes were treated as single units for association and clustering. Among several hundred genotyped donors of the cohort, an average of around 220,000 unique TCR beta nucleotide sequences was sequenced per donor, of which about 19% were non-productive.

The cohort comprised under 700 healthy bone marrow donors. All cohort members were sampled while nominally healthy, although unrecorded immune exposures were likely present. The donor was CMV seronegative and was included in the group of 352 seronegative cohort members. A peripheral blood sample was provided by each donor, and peripheral blood mononuclear cells were used for TCR beta sequencing. The Qiagen DNeasy Blood Extraction Kit was used to extract genomic DNA from the blood cell samples. The CDR3 sequence holds 13 residues, the cysteine and phenylalanine included. Only the CDR3 region is kept as DNA, spanning 39 bases read in frame from base 1. V is clipped by 5 bases and J by 7 bases, and the sequence between their germline boundaries is 12 bases long. The germline V gene (reference sequence) sets CDR1 to LNHDA and CDR2 to SQIVND. The paper as a whole reports these results and caveats: Most TCR sequences were observed very rarely across donors, whereas some public TCRs were present in many individuals. A total of roughly 160 TCR beta chains were listed by the study as associated with cytomegalovirus. The authors suggested that the approach could potentially be extended to other disease states and immunological phenotypes. Correlated functional status among segregating V segments might be attributable to linkage disequilibrium, but an unknown experimental factor could not be ruled out. HLA typing was unavailable for some donors at each locus, so association tests used only the typed subset. A further reported finding was that TCR beta sequences accurately predicted the HLA-A and HLA-B alleles for most subjects in the first cohort. In an earlier analysis of around 500 of the donors, most TCR beta V segments appeared in productive rearrangements about 87% or about 30% of the time, broadly matching IMGT annotations. In both the original and validation cohorts, the classifier was reported to diagnose cytomegalovirus status with high specificity and sensitivity. Some IMGT-functional V segments, including TRBV6-2 and TRBV6-3, could not be distinguished by the 87-base-pair reads and were therefore excluded. A few of the identified cytomegalovirus-associated TCR beta chains were confirmed in vitro to be specific for cytomegalovirus antigens. Assigning TCR associations to individual alleles was difficult when HLA alleles, especially DR and DQ, strongly co-occurred. In a later analysis, most CMV-associated TCR beta chains were found to appear HLA-restricted, with HLA associations seemingly driven largely by CMV exposure. Only TCR beta chains were sequenced in this cohort, and the absence of alpha or paired-chain data limited detectable features. CMV serostatus was the only immune exposure information available for the cohort. A later analysis associated 15,000 or so TCR beta sequences with specific HLA alleles at a false discovery rate of 0.05. V-gene and J-gene trimming of TCR beta chains was associated with a missense DCLRE1C variant in a later genetic analysis, and the association was replicated in an independent cohort. Approximately 16 rarely observed V segments, including chromosome 9 orphons, were excluded from the earlier analysis of some 590 of the donors because counts were too low. A group of highly shared sequence variants was considered likely to be a technical artifact of the sequencing pipeline. Compared with equally common non-associated chains, HLA-associated TCR beta chains in a later analysis were more clonally expanded and had lower generation probabilities. According to a later analysis, parvovirus B19, influenza, CMV and Epstein-Barr virus appeared linked to several top co-occurrence clusters. Compared with the 666-donor mean, donors in an Asian-associated ancestry cluster had fewer N-insertions in productive TCRs, according to a later genetic analysis. The presence/absence analyses assumed that sequencing depth was roughly uniform across donors, and that assumption may not be true. In a later analysis, the rate of TCR association differed among HLA loci, with DRB1 alleles having the most associated TCRs and HLA-C alleles having the fewest.

Library prep was done by the immunoSEQ multiplex PCR assay. For the multiplex PCR, a mixture combining 60 forward primers for TCR Vbeta segments and 13 reverse primers for TCR Jbeta segments was used. The CDR3 region of rearranged TCR beta genes was amplified from genomic DNA by a multiplex PCR assay. Amplified TCR beta libraries were sequenced as 87-base-pair reads on the Illumina HiSeq System. From the authors' description of their analysis: In a later analysis, around 80 million unique TCR beta chains were counted across the 500 to 700 repertoires, and about 10 million of these chains were shared by at least two donors. To remove PCR and sequencing errors, raw reads were error-corrected and collapsed into unique sequences using a nearest-neighbor algorithm that merged closely related sequences. CDR3 sequences were aligned to IMGT reference sequences to assign V, D and J gene segments. For a sequence to be retained, a match of at least six nucleotides was required to both a V gene segment and a J gene segment. Rearrangements were classified as productive when the CDR3 lacked stop codons and remained in frame with V and J, and all other rearrangements were classified as non-productive. Following IMGT convention, CDR3 was defined as the stretch from the second conserved V-encoded cysteine to the conserved J-encoded phenylalanine. The earlier analysis of around 640 of the donors excluded sequences that lacked an unambiguous match to a single V gene segment. In an earlier analysis of 587 of the donors, a V segment was called functional when productive rearrangements were above 56.7%, and segregating when the standard deviation between donors exceeded 5%. To diagnose cytomegalovirus status from the catalog of TCR beta chain sequences, a statistical classification framework was built. A later analysis assigned V and J genes by comparing TCR nucleotide sequences with IMGT/GENE-DB human TR gene sequences. In a later analysis, CDR3 sequences and most-parsimonious VDJ recombination scenarios were assigned using the TCRdist pipeline. In a later analysis, each TCR beta chain was defined by its CDR3 amino acid sequence together with its V-gene family, and reads without a unique V-gene family were excluded. In a later analysis, around 650 highly shared, low-generation-probability nucleotide sequences were removed to address suspected cross-contamination and a sequencing artifact. In a later analysis, a clonal expansion index was calculated for each public chain from normalized within-repertoire ranks of inferred template counts. In a later analysis, generation probabilities were computed using a VDJ recombination model fitted to out-of-frame rearrangements, and the results were checked against IGoR. A later analysis scored TCR-TCR, TCR-HLA and TCR-CMV co-occurrence with hypergeometric tests, applying a repertoire-size bias correction to TCR pairs. To estimate false discovery rates, a later analysis permuted the HLA or CMV assignments 20 times. In a later analysis, co-occurring TCRs were grouped using DBSCAN, and TCRdist sequence similarity was added for clustering within HLA-allele-positive subsets. For co-occurrence clustering, repertoires with fewer than 30,000 or more than 120,000 public chains were excluded, along with roughly five repertoires with anomalous nucleotide sharing. TCRdb mirrors the immuneACCESS table, restricted to in-frame sequences. Some clones are absent from its copies; in checked studies, under half trace to an unresolved V gene, and the reason for the others is unknown. From that table come the V and J calls and clone size; the DNA was used to work out D and trimming. The sample contains about 100,000 clones, over 70% of them found a single time. Around 9.3% of the sample comes from the top ten.

A word on this clone: The target of this receptor is not known. Base qualities are not provided; no much larger clone lies one nucleotide away.

The sequence links TRBV19 to TRBJ2-4; the D gene is perhaps TRBD1, on 6 matching bases. This TCR came from a man aged 50-59 years in good health and CMV-seronegative. The specimen sequenced was PBMCs. The DNA is as follows: TGTGCCAGTAGTTTAGGAGACAGGAACATTCAGTACTTC. Its protein product is CASSLGDRNIQYF. The full variable domain, completed from the reference TRBV19 and TRBJ2-4 proteins outside the CDR3, reads DGGITQSPKYLFRKEGQNVTLSCEQNLNHDAMYWYRQDPGQGLRLIYYSQIVNDFQKGDIAEGYSVSREKKESFPLTVTSAQKNPTAFYLCASSLGDRNIQYFGAGTRLSVL.